A single sample is the source of the 25 T cell receptor beta chains below, sequenced in a study of blood T cell repertoires in COVID-19 (dated by TCRdb to the early 2020s). Library method: the immunoSEQ multiplex PCR assay. TCRdb provides this immuneACCESS table in a form limited to in-frame rearrangements. Some clones are lacking; in checked studies, under half of them reflect an unresolved V gene, and why the rest are absent is not known. Present in this sample are roughly 300,000 clones, 85% of which were seen just once. The top ten clonotypes cover 2.5% to 3% of the sample. The sample comprised PBMCs or T cells enriched from blood (not recorded which). All receptors come from a woman aged 45-59 years who had recovered from COVID-19.

This clone was recorded once. The V gene is TRBV7-2, the J gene TRBJ1-1; D ambiguous. Deletions cut 1 base from V and 4 bases from J, with 16 bases between. CDR3 length: 16 amino acids. Germline loops: CDR1 SGHTA, CDR2 FQGNSA. CDR3 DNA sequence: TGTGCCAGCAGCTTAGTTTCTACTCGCCGGGGCACTGAAGCTTTCTTT. This gives the protein CASSLVSTRRGTEAFF.

The gene calls are TRBV4-2 and TRBJ1-1; D is unresolved. The V gene's germline CDR1 is LGHNA and CDR2 YNFKEQ. Trimming left V 4 bases short and J 1 base short, with 10 bases between. The length of the CDR3 is 14 residues. The CDR3 here is CASSRAPGNTEAFF. CDR3 DNA sequence: TGTGCCAGCAGCCGTGCCCCGGGGAACACTGAAGCTTTCTTT.

Ten or more counts support this clone. The genes are TRBV7-8 and TRBJ1-4; D is ambiguous. This CDR3 has 16 amino acids. From germline, CDR1 is SGHVS and CDR2 FQNEAQ. V lost 1 base and J 4 bases, leaving 13 bases between the germline ends. The CDR3 DNA reads as TGTGCCAGCAGCTTAGGAGGCTCGCCTGGTAATGAAAAACTGTTTTTT. The encoded protein is CASSLGGSPGNEKLFF.

The CDR3 DNA is TGCGCCAGCAGCTTGGCGGCAGGGGAGACTGAAGCTTTCTTT. Translating it yields CASSLAAGETEAFF. The rearrangement links TRBV5-1 to TRBJ1-1, with a possible D match to TRBD1 (6 bases). The germline gives CDR1 SGHRS, CDR2 YFSETQ. CDR3 size: 14 residues. Trimming stripped 0 bases from V and 5 bases from J, with 11 bases between. Full variable domain (rest looked up from reference TRBV5-1 and TRBJ1-1): KAGVTQTPRYLIKTRGQQVTLSCSPISGHRSVSWYQQTPGQGLQFLFEYFSETQRNKGNFPGRFSGRQFSNSRSEMNVSTLELGDSALYLCASSLAAGETEAFFGQGTRLTVV.

This rearrangement joins TRBV5-1 to TRBJ1-2, with D tentatively TRBD1 (5 bases). This CDR3 contains 13 residues. V shed 0 bases and J shed 2 bases, with 5 bases lying between them. From germline, CDR1 is SGHRS and CDR2 YFSETQ. CDR3 nucleotide sequence: TGCGCCAGCAGCTTGGAGGGGAACTATGGCTACACCTTC. It translates to CASSLEGNYGYTF.

This clone has just one count. The chain combines TRBV6-1 with TRBJ1-3, with 7 positions matching TRBD1. CDR3 length: 17 amino acids. Trimming cost V 3 bases and J 6 bases; bases outside gene matches: 14. Per germline, CDR1 MNHNS and CDR2 SASEGT. The DNA of the CDR3 is TGTGCCAGCAGTGACTACCTAAGACAGGGACGGGAAAACACCATATATTTT. Protein: CASSDYLRQGRENTIYF.

This clone was detected once. The chain uses TRBV4-3 and TRBJ1-4, with D hard to call. Per the germline V gene, CDR1 is LGHNA and CDR2 is YSLEER. Trimming pared 0 bases from V and 4 bases from J, leaving 12 bases between. This CDR3 spans 16 amino acids. In DNA, the CDR3 is TGCGCCAGCAGCCAAGATCAAGGAGCACTTAATGAAAAACTGTTTTTT. This translates into CASSQDQGALNEKLFF.

This chain connects TRBV6-5 to TRBJ2-7; 8 bases align to TRBD1. Germline V gene lookup returns CDR1 MNHEY and CDR2 SVGAGI. The junction had 14 bases not matched to a gene; V was cut back by 4 bases and J by 6 bases. The CDR3 runs 16 residues. CDR3 DNA: TGTGCCAGCAGTTTAACAGGGGGGCGTTTAAGCCGCGAGCAGTACTTC. Translated, it gives CASSLTGGRLSREQYF.

The chain carries TRBV10-2 and TRBJ1-1; D unclear. V was trimmed by 5 bases and J by 6 bases, leaving 13 bases between them. Per the germline V gene, CDR1 is WSHSY and CDR2 is SAAADI. CDR3 length: 13 amino acids. Here the CDR3 reads CASSLRGKPEAFF. The CDR3 DNA sequence: TGCGCCAGCAGTCTTCGGGGAAAACCTGAAGCTTTCTTT.

V gene TRBV27 combines with J gene TRBJ2-7; TRBD2 matches 15 bases. This CDR3 region has 15 residues. The V gene's germline CDR1 is MNHEY and CDR2 SMNVEV (reference sequence). The V and J ends lost 4 bases and 6 bases, in that order; junction bases with no gene match: 4. CDR3 bases: TGTGCCAGCAGTTCTGGACTAGCGGGGGGGATCGAGCAGTACTTC. Translated, it gives CASSSGLAGGIEQYF.

The genes are TRBV5-1 and TRBJ2-1; 13 positions agree with TRBD2. CDR3 size: 17 residues. Trimming took 1 base from V and 8 from J; bases not matched to a gene: 9. CDR1 and CDR2 from the germline V gene are SGHRS and YFSETQ. For the CDR3, the DNA is TGCGCCAGCAGCTTGTATGGCGGGACTAGCGGGACCGATGAGCAGTTCTTC. As protein: CASSLYGGTSGTDEQFF.

This clone came up once. V usage is TRBV5-1 and J usage is TRBJ2-3; D is uncertain. Per the germline V gene, CDR1 is SGHRS and CDR2 is YFSETQ. The CDR3 totals 15 residues. V was cut by 4 bases and J by 1 base, with 13 bases left in between. In nucleotides, the CDR3 is TGCGCCAGCAGCCACAGATCCAGGCGCACAGATACGCAGTATTTT. This gives the protein CASSHRSRRTDTQYF.

The chain recombines TRBV7-9 with TRBJ2-2; D not resolved. In germline, CDR1 is SEHNR, CDR2 FQNEAQ (reference sequence). V lost 1 base and J 10 bases, leaving 7 bases between the germline ends. The CDR3 consists of 12 residues. The CDR3 DNA sequence: TGTGCCAGCAGCTTAGTCTCTGTGGAGCTGTTTTTT. Its translation is CASSLVSVELFF.

This clone was seen only once. This chain uses TRBV4-3 with TRBJ1-5; D remains ambiguous. The V and J ends lost 2 bases and 3 bases respectively, with 5 bases between them. Looked up from germline, CDR1 is LGHNA and CDR2 is YSLEER. The CDR3 consists of 13 residues. The CDR3 bases are TGCGCCAGCAGCCAACGACTCAATCAGCCCCAGCATTTT. The encoded protein is CASSQRLNQPQHF.

The chain recombines TRBV19 with TRBJ1-3, with 12 bases matching TRBD1. J was trimmed by 4 bases and V by 8 bases; bases with no gene match: 6. The germline V gene has CDR1 LNHDA and CDR2 SQIVND (reference sequence). This CDR3 is built from 15 residues. The CDR3 spells CASATGQGAGNTIYF. The CDR3 DNA sequence: TGTGCCAGTGCGACGGGACAGGGGGCAGGAAACACCATATATTTT. Combining the CDR3 with reference TRBV19 and TRBJ1-3 gives the whole variable domain DGGITQSPKYLFRKEGQNVTLSCEQNLNHDAMYWYRQDPGQGLRLIYYSQIVNDFQKGDIAEGYSVSREKKESFPLTVTSAQKNPTAFYLCASATGQGAGNTIYFGEGSWLTVV.

The chain has TRBV10-1 and TRBJ1-1, with D perhaps matching TRBD1 (5 bases). CDR1 is WNHNN and CDR2 is SYGVQD in the germline V gene (reference sequence). V was clipped by 6 bases and J by 0 bases, with 8 bases between them. There are 13 residues in the CDR3. The CDR3 region is CASSPRVNTEAFF. CDR3 DNA: TGCGCCAGCAGCCCCAGGGTGAACACTGAAGCTTTCTTT.

The rearrangement uses TRBV28 and TRBJ2-3, with D tentatively TRBD2 (5 bases). The CDR3 sequence is 15 residues long. Trimming stripped 4 bases from V and 1 base from J, with 12 bases between. CDR1 MDHEN and CDR2 SYDVKM come from the germline V gene. The chain's CDR3 is CASSSWERGTDTQYF. DNA of the CDR3: TGTGCCAGCAGTTCATGGGAGAGGGGCACAGATACGCAGTATTTT.

This clone was counted only a few times. The V call is TRBV7-9, the J call TRBJ1-4, with 8 bases identical to TRBD1. Germline-derived CDR1 and CDR2 are SEHNR and FQNEAQ (reference sequence). J lost 5 bases, V lost 5 bases, and 4 bases had no gene match. CDR3 length: 14 residues. The CDR3 loop is CASSPGTGNEKLFF. In DNA, the CDR3 is TGTGCCAGCAGCCCCGGGACAGGAAATGAAAAACTGTTTTTT.

The chain recombines TRBV7-2 with TRBJ2-5, with 7 nucleotides matching TRBD2. The CDR3 is 16 residues long. V dropped 1 base and J dropped 2; count of bases not matched to a gene: 7. Looked up from germline, CDR1 is SGHTA and CDR2 is FQGNSA. The CDR3 spells CASSLVLAGVQETQYF. The DNA for the CDR3 is TGTGCCAGCAGCTTAGTCCTGGCGGGGGTTCAAGAGACCCAGTACTTC.

This clone came up many times. The CDR3 DNA follows: TGTGCCAGTAGTATTTACGGGATGGGGGGCAATGAGCAGTTCTTC. Its translation is CASSIYGMGGNEQFF. The chain recombines TRBV19 with TRBJ2-1; TRBD2 might be the D (6 bases). V dropped 3 bases and J dropped 6 bases, with 15 bases sitting between them. CDR1 is LNHDA and CDR2 is SQIVND in the germline V gene (reference sequence). This CDR3 contains 15 residues.

CDR3 loop: CASSSTGYEQYF. As DNA, the CDR3 is TGCGCCAGCAGCTCGACAGGCTACGAGCAGTACTTC. This rearrangement joins TRBV5-1 to TRBJ2-7; possibly TRBD1 for D (6 bases). Trimming took 3 bases from V and 3 from J, leaving 7 bases between them. The length of the CDR3 is 12 residues. Germline V gives CDR1 SGHRS, CDR2 YFSETQ.

Written as DNA, the CDR3 is TGTGCCAGTAGGGGACAGGGGCACTATGGCTACACCTTC. Translated: CASRGQGHYGYTF. The chain carries TRBV19 and TRBJ1-2; 10 bases align to TRBD1. This CDR3 is 13 amino acids long. The V gene end was trimmed by 6 bases and the J gene end by 3 bases; junction bases not matched to a gene: 1. CDR1 and CDR2 (germline): LNHDA, SQIVND (reference sequence). Together with reference TRBV19 and TRBJ1-2, the CDR3 gives the full variable domain: DGGITQSPKYLFRKEGQNVTLSCEQNLNHDAMYWYRQDPGQGLRLIYYSQIVNDFQKGDIAEGYSVSREKKESFPLTVTSAQKNPTAFYLCASRGQGHYGYTFGSGTRLTVV.

V gene TRBV27 combines with J gene TRBJ2-7; 10 bases are a match to TRBD1. The CDR3 extends over 14 amino acids. Germline CDR1 and CDR2: MNHEY and SMNVEV (reference sequence). The V and J ends lost 3 bases and 7 bases, in that order; junction bases with no gene match: 6. The CDR3 sequence: CASSFDRGHREQYF. The CDR3 nucleotides are TGTGCCAGCAGTTTCGACAGGGGGCACCGGGAGCAGTACTTC.

The chain employs TRBV19 and TRBJ2-7; D gene ambiguous. Germline V gene lookup returns CDR1 LNHDA and CDR2 SQIVND (reference sequence). This CDR3 has 13 residues. Deletions cut 5 bases from V and 6 bases from J, with 14 bases between. This chain's CDR3 is CASSSRLRSEQYF. Here the CDR3 DNA reads TGTGCCAGTAGTTCGCGGCTCCGTAGCGAGCAGTACTTC.

The rearrangement uses TRBV27 and TRBJ1-1; D not resolved. V lost 4 bases and J lost 4, with 22 bases in between. This CDR3 has 17 amino acids. Germline V gene data show CDR1 as MNHEY and CDR2 as SMNVEV (reference sequence). The CDR3 reads CASSSTAIQRKTTEAFF. The CDR3 DNA is TGTGCCAGCAGTTCAACGGCGATACAGAGAAAGACCACTGAAGCTTTCTTT.